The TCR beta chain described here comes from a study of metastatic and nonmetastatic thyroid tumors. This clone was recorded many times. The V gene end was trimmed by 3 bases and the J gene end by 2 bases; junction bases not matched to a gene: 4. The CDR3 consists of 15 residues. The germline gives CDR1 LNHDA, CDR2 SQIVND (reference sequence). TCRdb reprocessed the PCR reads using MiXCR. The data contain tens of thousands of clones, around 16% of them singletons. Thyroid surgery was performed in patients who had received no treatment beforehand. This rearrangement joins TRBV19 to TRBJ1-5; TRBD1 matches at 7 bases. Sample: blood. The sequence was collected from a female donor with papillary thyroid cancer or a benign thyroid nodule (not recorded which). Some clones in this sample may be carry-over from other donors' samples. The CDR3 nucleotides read TGTGCCAGTAGTATCGGCACAGGGGGCAATCAGCCCCAGCATTTT. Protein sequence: CASSIGTGGNQPQHF.